This TCR beta chain was captured by sequencing in a study of blood T cell repertoires in COVID-19. Across the whole study: The analysed material was cDNA or gDNA that came from T cells, B-cell-depleted T cells, or PBMCs.

The method was immunoSEQ multiplex PCR; TCRdb's version includes in-frame clones alone and lacks a portion of them. This table holds 250,000 to 300,000 clones, 65% to 90% found once. Recovered status applied to Cohort 3 donors who had two consecutive negative PCRs. It also applied to those with clearance or with symptom resolution. Trimming stripped 6 bases from V and 1 base from J, with 13 bases between. The CDR3 length is 14 residues. Germline V gene sequence: CDR1 SGHRS, CDR2 YFSETQ. This TCR was recovered from a man aged 18 to 29 who had recovered from COVID-19. The sample comprised PBMCs or T cells enriched from blood (not recorded which). The chain joins TRBV5-1 to TRBJ1-1; D uncertain. The CDR3 protein is CASMSLPGNTEAFF. As DNA, the CDR3 is TGCGCCAGCATGAGCTTGCCAGGGAACACTGAAGCTTTCTTT.